Below are 25 T cell receptor beta chains sequenced from a single sample in a study of T cell responses to AZD1222 COVID-19 vaccine (dated by TCRdb to 2020 to 2023). Libraries were made using the immunoSEQ multiplex PCR assay. Not all clones reach the TCRdb copy of this immuneACCESS table, which keeps in-frame sequences only. Checked studies attribute under half of the gap to unresolved V genes and leave the rest unexplained. The sample yields some 140,000 clones; 92% were counted once. The ten most abundant clones make up around 3% of the sample. The sample's time point label is to be understood as: baseline before first vaccination. The material was peripheral blood, obtained on day 0 of AZD1222 vaccination. Every receptor here comes from an adult in good health.

CDR3 sequence reads: CSVEARAMEQFF. The CDR3 DNA is TGCAGCGTTGAAGCCCGGGCCATGGAGCAGTTCTTC. The chain has TRBV29-1 and TRBJ2-1; D is uncertain. CDR1 and CDR2 from the germline V gene are SQVTM and ANQGSEA. This CDR3 contains 12 residues. Trimming shortened V by 1 base and J by 10 bases, and 11 bases separated the two germline ends.

The chain couples TRBV28 to TRBJ1-1; TRBD1 might be the D (6 bases). This CDR3 is 14 amino acids long. The germline V gene encodes CDR1 MDHEN and CDR2 SYDVKM. Trimming stripped 3 bases from V and 1 base from J, with 9 bases between. The CDR3 here is CASSFWGANTEAFF. The CDR3 DNA reads TGTGCCAGCAGTTTTTGGGGGGCGAACACTGAAGCTTTCTTT.

V usage is TRBV2 and J usage is TRBJ1-1; D not certain. Germline loops: CDR1 SNHLY, CDR2 FYNNEI. CDR3 size: 13 residues. The V end lost 8 bases, the J end lost 7 bases, and 17 bases lay between the germline ends. The CDR3 sequence is CASPNPRYLEAFF. The CDR3 bases are TGTGCCAGCCCCAACCCGCGGTATCTTGAAGCTTTCTTT.

The chain couples TRBV6-5 to TRBJ1-5, with 10 positions matching TRBD1. The germline CDR1 and CDR2 sequences are MNHEY and SVGAGI. The CDR3 covers 15 residues. Trimming took 8 bases from V and 5 from J; bases not matched to a gene: 9. CDR3 loop: CASRIGTGEYQPQHF. The CDR3 DNA is TGTGCCAGCCGGATCGGGACAGGGGAGTATCAGCCCCAGCATTTT.

This chain uses TRBV29-1 with TRBJ2-3; TRBD2 aligns across 10 bases. V lost 7 bases, J lost 0 bases, and 19 bases stayed unmatched. Looked up from germline, CDR1 is SQVTM and CDR2 is ANQGSEA. The CDR3 consists of 19 residues. CDR3 DNA: TGCAGCGCCCCGACTAGCGGGTCAGTTAGGGGGTTTAGCACAGATACGCAGTATTTT. Translated: CSAPTSGSVRGFSTDTQYF.

The chain links TRBV19 to TRBJ2-2; TRBD1 matches at 7 bases. Per germline, CDR1 LNHDA and CDR2 SQIVND (reference sequence). V was clipped by 4 bases and J by 1 base; unmatched bases: 3. This CDR3 has 15 residues. CDR3 bases: TGTGCCAGTAGTACGACAGGGCTGAACACCGGGGAGCTGTTTTTT. Translating it yields CASSTTGLNTGELFF. Full variable domain (remainder filled in from reference TRBV19 and TRBJ2-2): DGGITQSPKYLFRKEGQNVTLSCEQNLNHDAMYWYRQDPGQGLRLIYYSQIVNDFQKGDIAEGYSVSREKKESFPLTVTSAQKNPTAFYLCASSTTGLNTGELFFGEGSRLTVL.

The chain carries TRBV7-8 and TRBJ2-2; the D is unclear. Trimming pared 3 bases from V and 0 bases from J, leaving 5 bases between. There are 14 residues in the CDR3. Germline V CDR1 and CDR2: SGHVS, FQNEAQ. As DNA, the CDR3 is TGTGCCAGCAGCTTCGGTGCGAACACCGGGGAGCTGTTTTTT. Encoded protein: CASSFGANTGELFF.

The chain is built from TRBV5-1 and TRBJ1-4; D possibly corresponds to TRBD1 (6 bases). The CDR3 sequence is 14 residues long. The ends were cut back, 3 bases at V and 5 bases at J, with 11 bases in the middle. The germline CDR1 and CDR2 sequences are SGHRS and YFSETQ. The CDR3 sequence is CASSWGHSNEKLFF. CDR3 nucleotides: TGCGCCAGCAGCTGGGGACACTCGAATGAAAAACTGTTTTTT.

V usage is TRBV2 and J usage is TRBJ2-1; D is unresolved. Germline loops: CDR1 SNHLY, CDR2 FYNNEI. CDR3 size: 12 residues. Trimming shortened V by 7 bases and J by 5 bases, and 9 bases separated the two germline ends. CDR3 nucleotides: TGTGCCAGCACCCCGGTGAACAATGAGCAGTTCTTC. As protein: CASTPVNNEQFF.

The gene calls are TRBV19 and TRBJ1-1; D unresolved. The CDR3 extends over 13 amino acids. V was clipped by 5 bases and J by 0 bases, with 7 bases between them. CDR1 and CDR2 (germline): LNHDA, SQIVND (reference sequence). The CDR3 nucleotides are TGTGCCAGTAGTCAACAACTGAACACTGAAGCTTTCTTT. It codes for CASSQQLNTEAFF.

This clone was found a few times. At the DNA level, this CDR3 is encoded by other sequences in the same sample as well. This chain links TRBV15 with TRBJ1-2; D might be TRBD1 (5 bases). Germline values: CDR1 LNHNV, CDR2 YYDKDF (reference sequence). V lost 0 bases to trimming and J lost 4 bases, with 15 bases between them. CDR3 length equals 16 residues. CDR3 protein: CATSRDPLGGRYGYTF. The CDR3 region has the DNA TGTGCCACCAGCAGAGACCCCCTGGGGGGACGCTATGGCTACACCTTC. The full variable domain, rest sourced from reference TRBV15 and TRBJ1-2, is DAMVIQNPRYQVTQFGKPVTLSCSQTLNHNVMYWYQQKSSQAPKLLFHYYDKDFNNEADTPDNFQSRRPNTSFCFLDIRSPGLGDTAMYLCATSRDPLGGRYGYTFGSGTRLTVV.

This chain uses TRBV6-6 with TRBJ1-3, with TRBD1 identical over 8 bases. V shed 8 bases and J 2 bases; nucleotides not matched to a gene: 8. This CDR3 has 15 residues. Germline V gene data show CDR1 as MNHNY and CDR2 as SVGAGI (reference sequence). In DNA, the CDR3 is TGTGCCAGCGCTTACCTGGGACAGGCTGGAAACACCATATATTTT. This codes for CASAYLGQAGNTIYF.

The chain links TRBV5-5 to TRBJ2-7; tentative D call: TRBD1 (6 bases). From germline, CDR1 is SGHKS and CDR2 YYEKEE (reference sequence). The length of the CDR3 is 14 residues. V lost 4 bases, J lost 9 bases, and 20 bases lay in between. The CDR3 loop reads CASSRTGLGAGQYF. CDR3 coding DNA: TGTGCCAGCAGCCGAACAGGGTTAGGGGCAGGGCAGTACTTC.

The chain recombines TRBV27 with TRBJ1-1; 7 nucleotides align to TRBD1. From germline, CDR1 is MNHEY and CDR2 SMNVEV (reference sequence). V dropped 3 bases and J dropped 3; count of bases not matched to a gene: 7. The CDR3 is 15 amino acids. The CDR3 region is CASSFRAGGDTEAFF. Written as DNA, the CDR3 is TGTGCCAGCAGTTTTAGGGCAGGGGGGGACACTGAAGCTTTCTTT.

This clone was seen a handful of times. V gene TRBV10-3 combines with J gene TRBJ2-6, with no clear D. Germline CDR1 is ENHRY and CDR2 is SYGVKD. The CDR3 is 18 amino acids. V was pared by 4 bases and J by 2 bases, with 18 bases between. The CDR3 region is CAISASPGSSTGANVLTF. The CDR3 DNA reads TGTGCCATCAGTGCGAGTCCGGGCAGCTCAACTGGGGCCAACGTCCTGACTTTC.

The chain recombines TRBV3-1 (or the pseudogene TRBV3-2) with TRBJ2-3; 9 bases agree with TRBD2. From germline, CDR1 is LGHDT and CDR2 YNNKEL (reference sequence). This CDR3 spans 13 amino acids. V shed 11 bases and J 0 bases; nucleotides not matched to a gene: 3. CDR3 residues: CAAGGRSTDTQYF. DNA of the CDR3: TGTGCCGCGGGAGGGCGCAGCACAGATACGCAGTATTTT.

A remark on this clone: This sample also contains other DNA sequences that code for the same CDR3. The rearrangement uses TRBV29-1 and TRBJ1-1, with 7 positions matching TRBD1. The CDR3 covers 12 residues. The V gene end was trimmed by 4 bases and the J gene end by 2 bases; junction bases not matched to a gene: 1. The germline V gene has CDR1 SQVTM and CDR2 ANQGSEA. CDR3 amino acids: CSVGQGNTEAFF. The CDR3 region has the DNA TGCAGCGTTGGACAGGGAAACACTGAAGCTTTCTTT.

In its sample, this clone was seen a few times. The chain uses TRBV7-3 and TRBJ2-1; 10 bases fit TRBD2. The CDR3 is 16 residues long. From germline, CDR1 is SGHTA and CDR2 FQGTGA. V was pared by 5 bases and J by 0 bases, with 4 bases of the junction left unmatched. The CDR3 DNA reads as TGTGCCAGCAGCACTAGCGGGAACCCCTCCTACAATGAGCAGTTCTTC. Residues: CASSTSGNPSYNEQFF.

J is TRBJ2-6 and V is TRBV18; possibly TRBD1 for D (7 bases). CDR1 KGHSH and CDR2 LQKENI come from the germline V gene. The CDR3 is 17 amino acids. Trimming pared 2 bases from V and 0 bases from J, leaving 11 bases between. As DNA, the CDR3 is TGTGCCAGCTCACCAGGGCAGGGGGGCTCTGGGGCCAACGTCCTGACTTTC. Its translation: CASSPGQGGSGANVLTF.

J is TRBJ2-2 and V is TRBV29-1, with unresolved D. The CDR3 totals 14 residues. V lost 4 bases and J lost 4, with 13 bases in between. CDR1 and CDR2 (germline): SQVTM, ANQGSEA. The CDR3 loop reads CSVGTVRGTGELFF. The CDR3 DNA sequence: TGCAGCGTTGGCACAGTTCGCGGCACCGGGGAGCTGTTTTTT.

The chain carries TRBV7-2 and TRBJ2-7; 9 nucleotides line up with TRBD1. The CDR3 covers 15 residues. CDR1 and CDR2 (germline): SGHTA, FQGNSA. V shed 4 bases, J shed 0 bases, and the junction held 4 bases outside the gene matches. The CDR3 coding sequence is TGTGCCAGCAGCTGGGACAGGGAAGGCTCCTACGAGCAGTACTTC. This sequence encodes CASSWDREGSYEQYF.

The J gene is TRBJ1-3, the V gene TRBV2; D not certain. CDR1 is SNHLY and CDR2 is FYNNEI in the germline V gene. Trimming shortened V by 4 bases and J by 4 bases, and 8 bases separated the two germline ends. This CDR3 is built from 13 residues. The CDR3 sequence: CASSGTEGNTIYF. CDR3 sequence (DNA): TGTGCCAGCAGTGGAACAGAAGGAAACACCATATATTTT. Complete variable domain (other parts from reference TRBV2 and TRBJ1-3): EPEVTQTPSHQVTQMGQEVILRCVPISNHLYFYWYRQILGQKVEFLVSFYNNEISEKSEIFDDQFSVERPDGSNFTLKIRSTKLEDSAMYFCASSGTEGNTIYFGEGSWLTVV.

This chain uses TRBV3-1 (or the pseudogene TRBV3-2) with TRBJ2-5, with D possibly being TRBD2 (5 bases). The V end was cut by 5 bases, the J end by 7 bases, with 20 bases between. The CDR3 sequence is 15 residues long. Germline V gene sequence: CDR1 LGHDT, CDR2 YNNKEL (reference sequence). CDR3 amino acids: CASSYPSTGVGTQYF. The DNA of the CDR3 is TGTGCCAGCAGCTACCCCTCGACCGGGGTAGGGACCCAGTACTTC.

The chain couples TRBV9 to TRBJ2-2; D assignment may be TRBD1 or TRBD2 (5 bases each). Trimming shortened V by 4 bases and J by 0 bases, and 16 bases separated the two germline ends. The CDR3 loop spans 17 amino acids. Germline loops: CDR1 SGDLS, CDR2 YYNGEE. CDR3 nucleotides: TGTGCCAGCAGCATCCGTGTCGGGGCCGCGAACACCGGGGAGCTGTTTTTT. As protein: CASSIRVGAANTGELFF.

This chain connects TRBV19 to TRBJ1-1, with D tentatively TRBD1 (6 bases). The CDR3 is made up of 15 amino acids. The germline CDR1 and CDR2 sequences are LNHDA and SQIVND (reference sequence). The V and J ends lost 3 bases and 1 base respectively, with 12 bases between them. CDR3 sequence (DNA): TGTGCCAGTAGTATCCAAGGGGGGGAGAACACTGAAGCTTTCTTT. It codes for CASSIQGGENTEAFF.